These T cell receptor beta chains were read from a single sample in a study of blood T cell repertoires in COVID-19. Using immunoSEQ multiplex PCR, the repertoire was profiled, and TCRdb retains in-frame clones only, with some absent. The sample contains approximately 97,000 clones, 80% to 95% of which appear only once. Sequences were obtained from peripheral blood. Receptors were obtained from a woman between 45 and 60 years old with COVID-19, enrolled during active disease. Each CDR3 is given with its conserved first and last residue. A D gene is named only where the DNA matches it firmly.

D gene	V gene	J gene	CDR3 protein
TRBD1	TRBV27	TRBJ1-5	CASRQGPNQPQHF
TRBD1	TRBV5-4	TRBJ1-4	CASSLGGQGGSREKLFF
TRBD2	TRBV12-5	TRBJ2-7	CASGLVPRAGGLYEQYF
.	TRBV5-4	TRBJ1-1	CASSLEEGGFMNTEAFF
.	TRBV2	TRBJ2-1	CASSTGQLNEQFF
.	TRBV29-1	TRBJ1-1	CSACRQANTEAFF
.	TRBV2	TRBJ1-5	CASSEAGRIGQPQHF
TRBD2	TRBV30	TRBJ2-1	CAWSVGTSGNEQFF
.	TRBV29-1	TRBJ1-2	CSVERWRANGYTF
.	TRBV4-3	TRBJ2-7	CASSQDVFYEQYF
.	TRBV6-5	TRBJ1-5	CASSRTASNQPQHF
.	TRBV2	TRBJ2-1	CASRADTNNEQFF
TRBD1	TRBV27	TRBJ1-3	CASRTTGGSGNTIYF
.	TRBV6-5	TRBJ2-7	CASRAGESSYEQYF
.	TRBV21-1	TRBJ2-5	CASSTRVLAGGQETQYF
.	TRBV10-1	TRBJ1-5	CASSDAGNQPQHF
.	TRBV28	TRBJ1-2	CASSSGVANYGYTF
.	TRBV10-2	TRBJ1-6	CASAGGINSPLHF